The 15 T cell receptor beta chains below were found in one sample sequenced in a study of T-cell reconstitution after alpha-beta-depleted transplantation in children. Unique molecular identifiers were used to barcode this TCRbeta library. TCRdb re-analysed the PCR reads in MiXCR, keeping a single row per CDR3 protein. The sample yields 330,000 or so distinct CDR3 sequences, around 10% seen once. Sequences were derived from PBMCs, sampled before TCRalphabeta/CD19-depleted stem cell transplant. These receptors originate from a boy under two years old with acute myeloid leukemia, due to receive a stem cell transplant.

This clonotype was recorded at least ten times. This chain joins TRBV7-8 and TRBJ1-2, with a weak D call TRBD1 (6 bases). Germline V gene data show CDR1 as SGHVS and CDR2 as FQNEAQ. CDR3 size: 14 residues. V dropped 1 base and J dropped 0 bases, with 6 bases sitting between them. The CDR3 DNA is TGTGCCAGCAGCTTAGGGACAGCTAACTATGGCTACACCTTC. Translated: CASSLGTANYGYTF. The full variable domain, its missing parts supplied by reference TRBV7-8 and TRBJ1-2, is GAGVSQSPRYKVAKRGQDVALRCDPISGHVSLFWYQQALGQGPEFLTYFQNEAQLDKSGLPSDRFFAERPEGSVSTLKIQRTQQEDSAVYLCASSLGTANYGYTFGSGTRLTVV.

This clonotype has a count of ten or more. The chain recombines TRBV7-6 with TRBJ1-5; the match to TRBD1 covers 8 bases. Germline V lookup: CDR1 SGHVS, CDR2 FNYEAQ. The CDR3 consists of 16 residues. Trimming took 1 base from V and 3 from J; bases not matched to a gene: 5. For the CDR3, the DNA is TGTGCCAGCAGCTTAGGGACAGGGCTTCTCAATCAGCCCCAGCATTTT. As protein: CASSLGTGLLNQPQHF.

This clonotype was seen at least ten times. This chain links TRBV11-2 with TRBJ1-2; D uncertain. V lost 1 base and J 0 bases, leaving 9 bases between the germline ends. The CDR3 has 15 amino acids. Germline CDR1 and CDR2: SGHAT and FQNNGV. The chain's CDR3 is CASSLGLGSNYGYTF. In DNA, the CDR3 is TGTGCCAGCAGCTTAGGATTGGGGTCTAACTATGGCTACACCTTC.

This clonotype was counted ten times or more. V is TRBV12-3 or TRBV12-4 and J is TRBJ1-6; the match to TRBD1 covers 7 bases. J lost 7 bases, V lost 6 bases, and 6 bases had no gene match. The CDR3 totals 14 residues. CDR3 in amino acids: CASSLDRVNSPLHF. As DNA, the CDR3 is TGTGCCAGCAGCCTAGACAGGGTCAATTCACCCCTCCACTTT.

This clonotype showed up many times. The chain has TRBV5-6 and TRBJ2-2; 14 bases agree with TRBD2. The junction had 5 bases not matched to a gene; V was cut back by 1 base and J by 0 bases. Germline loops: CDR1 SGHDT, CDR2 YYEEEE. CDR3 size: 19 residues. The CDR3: CASSLRLAGGPSNTGELFF. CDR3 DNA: TGTGCCAGCAGCTTGAGACTAGCGGGGGGGCCTTCGAACACCGGGGAGCTGTTTTTT.

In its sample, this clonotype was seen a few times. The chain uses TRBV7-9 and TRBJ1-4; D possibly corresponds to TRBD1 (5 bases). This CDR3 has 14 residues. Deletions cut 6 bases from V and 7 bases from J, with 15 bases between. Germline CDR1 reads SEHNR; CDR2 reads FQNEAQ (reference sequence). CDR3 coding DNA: TGTGCCAGCAGATCCGGGACCGCCGGTGAAAAACTGTTTTTT. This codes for CASRSGTAGEKLFF. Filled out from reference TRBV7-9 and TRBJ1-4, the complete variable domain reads DTGVSQNPRHKITKRGQNVTFRCDPISEHNRLYWYRQTLGQGPEFLTYFQNEAQLEKSRLLSDRFSAERPKGSFSTLEIQRTEQGDSAMYLCASRSGTAGEKLFFGSGTQLSVL.

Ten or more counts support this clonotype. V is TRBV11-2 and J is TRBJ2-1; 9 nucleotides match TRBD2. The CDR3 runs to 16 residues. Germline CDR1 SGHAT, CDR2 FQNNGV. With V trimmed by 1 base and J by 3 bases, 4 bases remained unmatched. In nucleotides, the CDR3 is TGTGCCAGCAGCTTAGGCTCTAGCGGGAACTACAATGAGCAGTTCTTC. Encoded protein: CASSLGSSGNYNEQFF.

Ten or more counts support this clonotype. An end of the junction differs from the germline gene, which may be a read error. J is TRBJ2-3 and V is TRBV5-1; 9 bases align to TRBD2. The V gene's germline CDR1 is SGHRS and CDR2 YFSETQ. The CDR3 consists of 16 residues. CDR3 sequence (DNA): TGTGCCAGCAGCTTAGCGGCGGGGGGGCCGACAGATACGCAGTATTTT. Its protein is CASSLAAGGPTDTQYF.

The CDR3 loop is CASSGGNCLYEQYF. The CDR3 DNA follows: TGTGCCAGCAGCGGAGGTAACTGCCTCTACGAGCAGTACTTC. This chain uses TRBV7-9 with TRBJ2-7, with D possibly being TRBD2 (5 bases). V was pared by 5 bases and J by 3 bases, with 14 bases between. The CDR3 sequence is 14 residues long. CDR1 is SEHNR and CDR2 is FQNEAQ in the germline V gene (reference sequence).

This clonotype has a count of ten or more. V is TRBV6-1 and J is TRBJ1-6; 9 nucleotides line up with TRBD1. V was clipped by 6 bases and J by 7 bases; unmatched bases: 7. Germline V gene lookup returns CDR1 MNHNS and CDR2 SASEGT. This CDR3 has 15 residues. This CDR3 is CASSLGTGRNSPLHF. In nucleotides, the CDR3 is TGTGCCAGCAGCCTCGGGACAGGGCGAAATTCACCCCTCCACTTT.

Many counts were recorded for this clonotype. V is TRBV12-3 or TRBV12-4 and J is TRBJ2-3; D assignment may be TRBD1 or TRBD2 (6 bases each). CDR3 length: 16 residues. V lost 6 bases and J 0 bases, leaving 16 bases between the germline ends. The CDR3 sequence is CASSPRRGASTDTQYF. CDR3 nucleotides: TGTGCCAGCAGCCCTAGAAGGGGGGCTAGCACAGATACGCAGTATTTT.

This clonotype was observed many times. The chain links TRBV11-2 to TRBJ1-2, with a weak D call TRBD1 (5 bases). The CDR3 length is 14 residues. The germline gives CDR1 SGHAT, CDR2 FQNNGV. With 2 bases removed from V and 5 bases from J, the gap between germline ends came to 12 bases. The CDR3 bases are TGTGCCAGCAGCTTACGGGGGATTTTTTATGGCTACACCTTC. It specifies CASSLRGIFYGYTF. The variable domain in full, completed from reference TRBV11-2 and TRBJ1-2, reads EAGVAQSPRYKIIEKRQSVAFWCNPISGHATLYWYQQILGQGPKLLIQFQNNGVVDDSQLPKDRFSAERLKGVDSTLKIQPAKLEDSAVYLCASSLRGIFYGYTFGSGTRLTVV.

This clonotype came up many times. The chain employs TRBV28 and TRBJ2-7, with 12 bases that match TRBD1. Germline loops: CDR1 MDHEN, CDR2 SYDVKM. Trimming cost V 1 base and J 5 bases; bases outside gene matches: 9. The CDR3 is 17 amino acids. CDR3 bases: TGTGCCAGCAGTTTATATACCATGGGACAGGGGGCCGACGAGCAGTACTTC. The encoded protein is CASSLYTMGQGADEQYF.

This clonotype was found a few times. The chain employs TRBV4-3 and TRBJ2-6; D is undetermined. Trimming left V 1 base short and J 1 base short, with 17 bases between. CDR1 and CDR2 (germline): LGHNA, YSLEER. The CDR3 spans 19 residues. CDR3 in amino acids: CASSQGPAALLSGANVLTF. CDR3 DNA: TGCGCCAGCAGCCAAGGTCCTGCAGCCCTCTTGTCTGGGGCCAACGTCCTGACTTTC.

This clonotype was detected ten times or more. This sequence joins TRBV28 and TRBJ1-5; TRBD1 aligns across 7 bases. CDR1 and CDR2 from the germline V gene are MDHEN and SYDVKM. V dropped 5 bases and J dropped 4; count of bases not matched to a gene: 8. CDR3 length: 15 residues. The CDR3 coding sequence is TGTGCCAGCAGTCCCCGAAGGGGGCCTAATCAGCCCCAGCATTTT. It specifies CASSPRRGPNQPQHF.